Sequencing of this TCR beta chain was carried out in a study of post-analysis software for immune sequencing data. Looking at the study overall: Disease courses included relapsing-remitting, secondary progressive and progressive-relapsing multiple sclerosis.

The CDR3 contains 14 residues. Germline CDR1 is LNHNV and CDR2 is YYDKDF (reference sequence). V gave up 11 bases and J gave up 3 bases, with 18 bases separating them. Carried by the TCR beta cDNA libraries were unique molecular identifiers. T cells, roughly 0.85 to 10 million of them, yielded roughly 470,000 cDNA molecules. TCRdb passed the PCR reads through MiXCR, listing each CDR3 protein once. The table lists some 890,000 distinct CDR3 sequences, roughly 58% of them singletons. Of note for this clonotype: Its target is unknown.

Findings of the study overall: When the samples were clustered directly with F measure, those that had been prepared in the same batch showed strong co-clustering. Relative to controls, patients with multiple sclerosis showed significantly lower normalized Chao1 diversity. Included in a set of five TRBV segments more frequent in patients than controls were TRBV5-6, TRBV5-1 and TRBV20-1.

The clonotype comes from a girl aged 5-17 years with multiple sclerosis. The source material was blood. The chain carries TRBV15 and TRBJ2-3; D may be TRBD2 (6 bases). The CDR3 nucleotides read TGTGCCGATTATCGGGCGGGGATGACAGATACGCAGTATTTT. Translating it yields CADYRAGMTDTQYF.